The 17 T cell receptor beta chains below all came from one sample that was sequenced in a study of blood T cell repertoires in COVID-19. Profiled with immunoSEQ multiplex PCR; TCRdb holds only in-frame clones, not every one. The table has approximately 260,000 clones, around 84% seen once; the top ten hold 4.1%. The sample comprised PBMCs or T cells enriched from blood (not recorded which). The source of these receptors is a man aged 25 to 40 with acute COVID-19.

Remarks on this clone: Germline and junction disagree at one end, which may indicate a read error. J is TRBJ1-2 and V is TRBV19, with TRBD1 as a possible D gene (6 bases). From germline, CDR1 is LNHDA and CDR2 SQIVND (reference sequence). The CDR3 loop spans 14 amino acids. In DNA, the CDR3 is TGTGCCAGTAGAGAGACAGGTTCACCATATGGCTGCACCTTC. Its translation: CASRETGSPYGCTF.

The chain has TRBV6-6 and TRBJ2-1, with 7 positions matching TRBD1. The trim removed 6 bases at V and 9 bases at J, leaving 11 bases unmatched. Germline CDR1 and CDR2: MNHNY and SVGAGI (reference sequence). This CDR3 has 14 residues. The CDR3 is CASRGIQGLGEQFF. As DNA, the CDR3 is TGTGCCAGCAGGGGGATACAGGGGTTAGGTGAGCAGTTCTTC.

Concerning this clone itself: The junction departs from the called germline gene at one end, perhaps through a read error. The rearrangement links TRBV5-1 to TRBJ2-3; weak D call: TRBD2 (6 bases). This CDR3 comprises 13 residues. Germline values: CDR1 SGHRS, CDR2 YFSETQ. CDR3: CASSFGRTDTQYF. CDR3 nucleotide sequence: TGTGCCAGCAGCTTTGGGAGGACAGATACGCAGTATTTT.

The J gene is TRBJ2-5, the V gene TRBV28; 8 nucleotides align to TRBD1. The CDR3 is 15 residues long. J lost 5 bases, V lost 6 bases, and 11 bases had no gene match. The germline CDR1 and CDR2 sequences are MDHEN and SYDVKM. In DNA, the CDR3 is TGTGCCAGCAGGATGGCAGGGGGCAATCGGGAGACCCAGTACTTC. It is translated as CASRMAGGNRETQYF. Supplemented by reference TRBV28 and TRBJ2-5, the full variable domain reads DVKVTQSSRYLVKRTGEKVFLECVQDMDHENMFWYRQDPGLGLRLIYFSYDVKMKEKGDIPEGYSVSREKKERFSLILESASTNQTSMYLCASRMAGGNRETQYFGPGTRLLVL.

V and J are TRBV5-1 and TRBJ2-2; 9 bases agree with TRBD1. Germline trimming cut 6 bases from V and 5 bases from J; bases unmatched to any gene: 5. This CDR3 region has 14 residues. CDR1 is SGHRS and CDR2 is YFSETQ in the germline V gene. DNA of the CDR3: TGCGCCAGCACAGGGACAGGGTTTACCGGGGAGCTGTTTTTT. Translation: CASTGTGFTGELFF.

The CDR3 sequence is CATSRQQGREQFF. For the CDR3, the DNA is TGTGCCACCAGTCGTCAACAGGGACGGGAGCAGTTCTTC. The V and J genes are TRBV24-1 and TRBJ2-1, with a weak D call TRBD1 (6 bases). V gave up 6 bases and J gave up 10 bases, with 15 bases separating them. CDR1 and CDR2 (germline): KGHDR, SFDVKD. The CDR3 has 13 residues.

The chain links TRBV3-1 (or the pseudogene TRBV3-2) to TRBJ2-2; maybe TRBD2 (6 bases). V gave up 2 bases and J gave up 5 bases, with 6 bases separating them. Per germline, CDR1 LGHDT and CDR2 YNNKEL (reference sequence). The CDR3 consists of 13 residues. CDR3 protein: CASSQRGTGELFF. The CDR3 DNA is TGTGCCAGCAGCCAACGGGGGACCGGGGAGCTGTTTTTT.

CDR3 in DNA: TGTGCCAGCAGCTCCAGCGGGGCGGGTATTTACAATGAGCAGTTCTTC. This encodes CASSSSGAGIYNEQFF. This sequence joins TRBV7-2 and TRBJ2-1; TRBD2 agrees at 7 bases. Germline V gene sequence: CDR1 SGHTA, CDR2 FQGNSA. The CDR3 spans 16 residues. The ends lost 4 bases at V and 4 bases at J; junction bases unmatched: 10.

This chain links TRBV5-4 with TRBJ1-4, with 10 bases matching TRBD1. Germline loops: CDR1 SGHNT, CDR2 YYREEE (reference sequence). CDR3 size: 14 residues. V dropped 4 bases and J dropped 8; count of bases not matched to a gene: 5. Here the CDR3 reads CASSADRGREKLFF. The CDR3 DNA is TGTGCCAGCAGCGCTGACAGGGGGCGGGAAAAACTGTTTTTT.

Note on this clone: Other DNA sequences from this sample encode an identical CDR3 as well. The rearrangement links TRBV19 to TRBJ1-1, with D maybe TRBD1 (5 bases). Trimming removed 1 base from V and 8 bases from J, with 8 bases in between. This CDR3 region has 12 residues. Germline V gene sequence: CDR1 LNHDA, CDR2 SQIVND (reference sequence). CDR3 sequence (DNA): TGTGCCAGTAGTATAGGCGGGGCCGAAGCTTTCTTT. Its protein product is CASSIGGAEAFF.

This clone occurred once. The chain couples TRBV19 to TRBJ1-5; D call uncertain. Between the trimmed V and J ends, which lost 3 bases and 6 bases, there was a span of 9 bases. The CDR3 length is 13 residues. Germline CDR1 LNHDA, CDR2 SQIVND (reference sequence). In DNA, the CDR3 is TGTGCCAGTAGTATCCGTTCGTTTCAGCCCCAGCATTTT. Its protein is CASSIRSFQPQHF.

J is TRBJ1-2 and V is TRBV21-1. TRBV21-1 is given as a pseudogene. This CDR3 region has 15 residues. The CDR3 is CASSKGGWGGYGYTF. DNA for the CDR3: TGTGCCAGCAGCAAAGGGGGCTGGGGGGGCTATGGCTACACCTTC.

CDR3 residues: CASSEDRGSNQPQHF. DNA of the CDR3: TGTGCCAGCAGCGAAGACAGGGGTAGCAATCAGCCCCAGCATTTT. The V gene is TRBV7-9, the J gene TRBJ1-5; 8 nucleotides match TRBD1. The CDR3 has 15 amino acids. Per germline, CDR1 SEHNR and CDR2 FQNEAQ (reference sequence). Losses at the gene ends were 5 bases for V and 0 bases for J; bases not matched to a gene: 3.

This clone showed up just once. This chain connects TRBV12-3 or TRBV12-4 to TRBJ2-7, with 8 bases identical to TRBD1. The CDR3 covers 13 residues. After removal of 2 bases from V and 5 bases from J, the junction contained 2 bases not matched to a gene. This chain's CDR3 is CASSLSGGNEQYV. CDR3 bases: TGTGCCAGCAGTTTATCAGGGGGCAACGAGCAGTACGTC.

The V gene is TRBV10-2, the J gene TRBJ2-3; 12 positions match TRBD2. Losses at the gene ends were 6 bases for V and 1 base for J; bases not matched to a gene: 5. CDR3 size: 16 residues. The germline CDR1 and CDR2 sequences are WSHSY and SAAADI. CDR3 in DNA: TGCGCCAGCAGCCAGACTAGCGGGGGACGCACAGATACGCAGTATTTT. It is translated as CASSQTSGGRTDTQYF.

This clone was recorded once. V usage is TRBV7-2 and J usage is TRBJ2-2, with a possible D match to TRBD2 (5 bases). CDR3 length: 16 residues. Trimming took off 4 bases at V and 1 base at J, with 13 bases between the two ends. The germline V gene has CDR1 SGHTA and CDR2 FQGNSA. CDR3 sequence reads: CASSSSDLVNTGELFF. DNA of the CDR3: TGTGCCAGCAGCTCCTCGGACTTAGTGAACACCGGGGAGCTGTTTTTT.

The chain links TRBV29-1 to TRBJ1-2, with 7 bases aligning to TRBD1. The CDR3 totals 18 residues. Looked up from germline, CDR1 is SQVTM and CDR2 is ANQGSEA. The V segment lost 0 bases and the J segment 7 bases; nucleotides outside the gene matches: 20. Here the CDR3 reads CSVEDPQGDDWLLGGYTF. CDR3 sequence (DNA): TGCAGCGTTGAAGACCCCCAGGGGGATGATTGGTTGTTGGGTGGCTACACCTTC.